Shown below are 16 T cell receptor beta chains from a single sample sequenced in a study of regulatory T cells in long-lasting Graves disease. The time point was: persistent/refractory GD, antithyroid drugs over 5 years with positive TRAb. Preparation of the TCR library used RNA extracted from PBMCs. Libraries of TCR beta came from iRepertoire HTBI primers plus Arm-PCR of CDR3 regions. MiXCR was run by TCRdb on the multiplex PCR reads, yielding one entry per CDR3 protein. The sample holds some 420,000 distinct CDR3 sequences, 20% to 25% seen once. The specimen was peripheral blood mononuclear cells (PBMCs), collected when the disease was refractory, from a patient treated with antithyroid drugs. The source of these receptors is a female donor with Graves disease.

The genes are TRBV20-1 and TRBJ2-1; 12 bases are shared with TRBD2. The trim removed 6 bases at V and 8 bases at J, leaving 14 bases unmatched. CDR1 is DFQATT, CDR2 SNEGSKA, per germline (reference sequence). This CDR3 region has 16 residues. The CDR3 region is CSAPGGLAGGIYEQFF. In DNA form, the CDR3 reads TGCAGTGCCCCTGGGGGGCTAGCGGGGGGGATATATGAGCAGTTCTTC.

The chain links TRBV6-4 to TRBJ2-7; 8 nucleotides line up with TRBD2. J gave up 4 bases and V 6 bases, and 14 bases lay outside the gene matches. The CDR3 is 16 residues long. Germline loops: CDR1 MRHNA, CDR2 SNTAGT. The CDR3, as DNA: TGTGCCAGCAGCCGCCCGGGGGGGCGCGGAGTGTACGAGCAGTACTTC. Its translation: CASSRPGGRGVYEQYF.

This chain joins TRBV28 and TRBJ2-5, with D possibly being TRBD2 (5 bases). There are 14 residues in the CDR3. With 2 bases removed from V and 10 bases from J, the gap between germline ends came to 17 bases. Per the germline V gene, CDR1 is MDHEN and CDR2 is SYDVKM. In DNA, the CDR3 is TGTGCCAGCAGTTTACTACGGAGGACTGGGCGCCAGTACTTC. Its protein is CASSLLRRTGRQYF.

V is TRBV28 and J is TRBJ2-3; 8 bases fit TRBD2. In germline, CDR1 is MDHEN, CDR2 SYDVKM. The V gene end was trimmed by 3 bases and the J gene end by 4 bases; junction bases not matched to a gene: 12. The length of the CDR3 is 17 residues. The CDR3 nucleotides are TGTGCCAGCAGTTTTCCGGGACTAGGAGGCACAGCAGATACGCAGTATTTT. It codes for CASSFPGLGGTADTQYF.

V usage is TRBV11-3 and J usage is TRBJ2-7, with a possible D match to TRBD1 (6 bases). Germline V CDR1 and CDR2: SGHNT, YENEEA. The CDR3 is 16 amino acids. V lost 3 bases and J lost 3, with 18 bases in between. This chain's CDR3 is CASSLGAGLTFYEQYF. CDR3 nucleotide sequence: TGTGCCAGCAGCTTGGGGGCAGGACTTACTTTCTACGAGCAGTACTTC.

This clonotype was detected ten times or more. The rearrangement links TRBV28 to TRBJ2-7, with 8 bases matching TRBD2. Germline values: CDR1 MDHEN, CDR2 SYDVKM. The CDR3 has 12 amino acids. Unmatched junction bases numbered 11, after V lost 6 bases and J lost 13 bases. The CDR3 region has the DNA TGTGCCAGCAGCTCAGCGGGAGTGTGGCAATACTTC. The encoded protein is CASSSAGVWQYF.

This clonotype occurred many times. The V call is TRBV24-1, the J call TRBJ1-2; no reliable D call. This CDR3 is 12 amino acids long. With 2 bases removed from V and 6 bases from J, the gap between germline ends came to 6 bases. Per the germline V gene, CDR1 is KGHDR and CDR2 is SFDVKD. DNA of the CDR3: TGTGCCACCAGTGATTACCTTGATGGCTACACCTTC. This sequence encodes CATSDYLDGYTF.

The CDR3 is CASSREGAGEKLFF. CDR3 sequence (DNA): TGTGCCAGCAGCCGAGAAGGGGCTGGGGAAAAACTGTTTTTT. The rearrangement links TRBV3-1 to TRBJ1-4; TRBD1 might be the D (5 bases). The CDR3 sequence is 14 residues long. V was shortened by 4 bases and J by 8 bases, with 14 bases between the two germline ends. CDR1 and CDR2 from the germline V gene are LGHDT and YNNKEL (reference sequence).

The rearrangement links TRBV3-1 to TRBJ1-6; D call uncertain. CDR1 and CDR2 from the germline V gene are LGHDT and YNNKEL (reference sequence). This CDR3 is built from 14 residues. The V and J ends lost 4 bases and 8 bases respectively, with 12 bases between them. In DNA, the CDR3 is TGTGCCAGCAGCCCTCATCTTAAAGATTCACCCCTCCACTTT. The encoded protein is CASSPHLKDSPLHF.

This chain connects TRBV19 to TRBJ1-2; D not resolved. Looked up from germline, CDR1 is LNHDA and CDR2 is SQIVND (reference sequence). Trimming took 6 bases from V and 7 from J, leaving 9 bases between them. This CDR3 has 11 amino acids. This chain's CDR3 is CASREAAGYTF. The CDR3 DNA reads TGTGCCAGTAGGGAGGCAGCTGGCTACACCTTC.

CDR3 sequence (DNA): TGTGCCAGCAGTGACGGACAGGGAACAAATGAAAAACTGTTTTTT. The encoded protein is CASSDGQGTNEKLFF. V gene TRBV6-1 combines with J gene TRBJ1-4; 8 positions match TRBD1. The CDR3 is 15 amino acids. Losses at the gene ends were 3 bases for V and 5 bases for J; bases not matched to a gene: 5. From germline, CDR1 is MNHNS and CDR2 SASEGT.

This clonotype was found a few times. The J gene is TRBJ1-2, the V gene TRBV4-1; TRBD1 might be the D (5 bases). The germline V and J ends were trimmed by 1 base and 0 bases, with 9 bases remaining between them. The CDR3 has 15 residues. Germline CDR1 and CDR2: MGHRA and YSYEKL. The CDR3 region has the DNA TGCGCCAGCAGCCAAGCCGGGACTTCTAACTATGGCTACACCTTC. Translating it yields CASSQAGTSNYGYTF.

The chain couples TRBV6-1 to TRBJ1-6; no clear D gene. The germline V gene has CDR1 MNHNS and CDR2 SASEGT. This CDR3 is 16 amino acids long. Trimming removed 0 bases from V and 6 bases from J, with 12 bases in between. The CDR3 DNA follows: TGTGCCAGCAGTGAAGCGAGAAGCCCGCTTAATTCACCCCTCCACTTT. The encoded protein is CASSEARSPLNSPLHF.

A few counts support this clonotype. V and J are TRBV3-2 and TRBJ2-7. TRBV3-2 is flagged as a pseudogene. The CDR3 loop spans 14 amino acids. The CDR3 sequence is CASSQLDPMSEQYF. The CDR3 nucleotides read TGTGCCAGCAGCCAGCTCGACCCTATGTCCGAGCAGTACTTC.

V is TRBV19 and J is TRBJ1-2, with D perhaps TRBD1 (6 bases). This CDR3 has 14 residues. The germline V gene encodes CDR1 LNHDA and CDR2 SQIVND (reference sequence). Between the trimmed V and J ends, which lost 4 bases and 3 bases, there was a span of 12 bases. The CDR3 DNA sequence: TGTGCCAGTAGTACCAGACAGGCTCACTATGGCTACACCTTC. Protein: CASSTRQAHYGYTF.

This clonotype came up many times. This chain connects TRBV28 to TRBJ1-1; D remains unclear. The germline V and J ends were trimmed by 4 bases and 1 base, with 10 bases remaining between them. The CDR3 length is 14 residues. In germline, CDR1 is MDHEN, CDR2 SYDVKM. CDR3 residues: CASSYGRKNTEAFF. The CDR3 nucleotides read TGTGCCAGCAGTTACGGCAGAAAGAACACTGAAGCTTTCTTT. Full variable domain (missing parts from reference TRBV28 and TRBJ1-1): DVKVTQSSRYLVKRTGEKVFLECVQDMDHENMFWYRQDPGLGLRLIYFSYDVKMKEKGDIPEGYSVSREKKERFSLILESASTNQTSMYLCASSYGRKNTEAFFGQGTRLTVV.